This T cell receptor beta chain was retrieved from a study of metastatic and nonmetastatic thyroid tumors. The wider study: Repertoire comparisons spanned blood and tumor or nodule tissue from malignant and benign thyroid patients.

General study findings and limits: A significant increase in TCR beta diversity was reportedly seen in malignant thyroid tumors relative to benign nodules, in blood and tumor.

This clone was counted at least ten times. Its antigen is currently unknown. Trimming removed 1 base from V and 8 bases from J; junction bases left unmatched: 13. The CDR3 extends over 18 amino acids. The germline V gene has CDR1 PRHDT and CDR2 FYEKMQ (reference sequence). In the original processing: A classifier of distant metastasis in papillary thyroid cancer was built from CDR3 differences (across clinicopathological groups). MiXCR was used by TCRdb to re-call the PCR reads. TCRdb's processing, not the authors' own work, is the source of the V and J calls. The sample contains 91,000 or so clones, over 9.5% of which appear only once. Until they underwent thyroid surgery, no patient had received any treatment.

This clonotype originated in a female donor with papillary thyroid cancer or a benign thyroid nodule (not recorded which). Some clones in this sample may be carry-over from other donors' samples. The sample taken for sequencing was blood. J is TRBJ2-1 and V is TRBV13; 11 bases line up with TRBD2. CDR3 nucleotide sequence: TGTGCCAGCAGCTTAGTGAGCGGGTTAGCGGGAGGGGGGGATGAGCAGTTCTTC. Translating it yields CASSLVSGLAGGGDEQFF.